The next 32 T cell receptor beta chains were all read from a single sample in a study of PD-1 blockade in classical Hodgkin lymphoma. Time point: newly diagnosed, previously untreated cHL patient sample. Sequenced by immunoSEQ multiplex PCR; TCRdb stores in-frame clones only, minus some. The top ten hold 3.5% to 5% of the sample, which has around 26,000 clones, 94% seen once. What was sequenced was peripheral blood mononuclear cells (PBMCs). The receptors were sampled from a human donor with classical Hodgkin lymphoma.

The chain carries TRBV29-1 and TRBJ1-2, with a tentative D call TRBD1 (6 bases). The germline CDR1 and CDR2 sequences are SQVTM and ANQGSEA. Trimming took 3 bases from V and 1 from J, leaving 15 bases between them. The CDR3 contains 15 residues. CDR3: CSVDPTGHRNYGYTF. DNA for the CDR3: TGCAGCGTTGATCCGACAGGTCACCGTAACTATGGCTACACCTTC.

V is TRBV28 and J is TRBJ1-2; 8 nucleotides line up with TRBD1. This CDR3 has 18 residues. CDR1 is MDHEN and CDR2 is SYDVKM in the germline V gene. V lost 6 bases to trimming and J lost 3 bases; unmatched junction nucleotides: 18. The CDR3 protein is CASRRQGARIPYYYGYTF. In nucleotides, the CDR3 is TGTGCCAGCAGACGGCAGGGGGCGCGTATCCCGTATTACTATGGCTACACCTTC.

The genes are TRBV15 and TRBJ1-5; D remains unclear. Germline V gives CDR1 LNHNV, CDR2 YYDKDF (reference sequence). The V and J ends lost 1 base and 4 bases respectively, with 11 bases between them. This CDR3 has 15 amino acids. As DNA, the CDR3 is TGTGCCACCAGCAGAGGGGCAGAAAGAAATCAGCCCCAGCATTTT. The encoded protein is CATSRGAERNQPQHF.

The chain recombines TRBV5-4 with TRBJ1-6, with unresolved D. The V gene lost 0 bases and the J gene lost 0 bases, with 1 base spanning the gap. Per germline, CDR1 SGHNT and CDR2 YYREEE (reference sequence). The CDR3 sequence is 14 residues long. CDR3: CASSLASYNSPLHF. The DNA of the CDR3 is TGTGCCAGCAGCTTGGCCTCCTATAATTCACCCCTCCACTTT.

The chain recombines TRBV21-1 with TRBJ2-7; TRBD2 was called by the table and not checked on the DNA. TRBV21-1 is recorded as a pseudogene. The length of the CDR3 is 14 residues. DNA for the CDR3: TGTGCCAGAGAACGTAGCGGGAGTAGAAACGAGCAGTACTTC. Encoded protein: CARERSGSRNEQYF.

The genes are TRBV5-4 and TRBJ2-3; no definite D call. Trimming left V 0 bases short and J 5 bases short, with 4 bases between. This CDR3 has 12 residues. Germline lookup yields CDR1 SGHNT and CDR2 YYREEE (reference sequence). CDR3 residues: CASSLVEDTQYF. CDR3 sequence (DNA): TGTGCCAGCAGCTTGGTGGAAGATACGCAGTATTTT.

This sequence joins TRBV6-1 and TRBJ1-1, with D perhaps TRBD1 (6 bases). Trimming removed 2 bases from V and 3 bases from J, with 7 bases in between. CDR3 length equals 13 residues. The germline gives CDR1 MNHNS, CDR2 SASEGT. CDR3 sequence (DNA): TGTGCCAGCAGTGAAACAGGGTACACTGAAGCTTTCTTT. Encoded protein: CASSETGYTEAFF.

The chain is built from TRBV9 and TRBJ1-1; 7 nucleotides align to TRBD1. The CDR3 runs 17 residues. V was clipped by 0 bases and J by 4 bases; unmatched bases: 12. Germline lookup yields CDR1 SGDLS and CDR2 YYNGEE. CDR3 loop: CASSVARDRLNPTEAFF. The CDR3 region has the DNA TGTGCCAGCAGCGTAGCTAGGGACAGACTTAACCCCACTGAAGCTTTCTTT.

The rearrangement uses TRBV7-9 and TRBJ2-7, with D possibly TRBD2 on 6 matching bases. This CDR3 region has 11 residues. The V and J ends lost 11 bases and 1 base respectively, with 9 bases between them. The germline CDR1 and CDR2 sequences are SEHNR and FQNEAQ (reference sequence). The CDR3: CASGTSYEQYF. As DNA, the CDR3 is TGTGCCTCCGGGACTTCCTACGAGCAGTACTTC.

The chain uses TRBV10-3 and TRBJ2-5; D tentatively reads TRBD1 or TRBD2 (5 bases each). The germline V gene encodes CDR1 ENHRY and CDR2 SYGVKD. This CDR3 region has 16 residues. Trimming took 3 bases from V and 2 from J, leaving 16 bases between them. The CDR3 region is CAISDSGPQKQETQYF. The CDR3 DNA reads as TGTGCCATCAGTGACTCGGGACCACAGAAGCAAGAGACCCAGTACTTC.

This clone was seen a single time. This rearrangement joins TRBV10-3 to TRBJ2-3; no clear D. V was clipped by 3 bases and J by 7 bases, with 20 bases between them. Germline assignment: CDR1 ENHRY and CDR2 SYGVKD. This CDR3 has 16 amino acids. CDR3 region: CAISESQATVENTQYF. The CDR3 DNA reads TGTGCCATCAGTGAATCTCAAGCCACCGTCGAGAATACGCAGTATTTT.

The chain recombines TRBV4-3 with TRBJ1-4, with no clear D. CDR1 and CDR2 from the germline V gene are LGHNA and YSLEER. The CDR3 is 15 residues long. V was pared by 0 bases and J by 7 bases, with 12 bases between. The CDR3 region is CASSQDTRGGEKLFF. For the CDR3, the DNA is TGCGCCAGCAGCCAAGATACGCGGGGTGGTGAAAAACTGTTTTTT.

This chain uses TRBV5-4 with TRBJ2-3; D is uncertain. The germline CDR1 and CDR2 sequences are SGHNT and YYREEE (reference sequence). Trimming took off 0 bases at V and 3 bases at J, with 8 bases between the two ends. The CDR3 is 14 residues long. In DNA form, the CDR3 reads TGTGCCAGCAGCTTGGCCGGTAGGACAGATACGCAGTATTTT. Protein sequence: CASSLAGRTDTQYF.

This chain's CDR3 is CASSQENQPQHF. CDR3 in DNA: TGTGCCAGTAGCCAGGAGAATCAGCCCCAGCATTTT. This chain connects TRBV19 to TRBJ1-5; D gene ambiguous. Trimming took 6 bases from V and 4 from J, leaving 7 bases between them. Germline CDR1 is LNHDA and CDR2 is SQIVND (reference sequence). The CDR3 loop spans 12 amino acids.

V and J are TRBV30 and TRBJ2-7; D is unresolved. The CDR3 sequence is 13 residues long. Trimming removed 3 bases at V and 3 bases at J, with 12 bases between. In germline, CDR1 is GTSNPN, CDR2 SVGIG (reference sequence). The DNA for the CDR3 is TGTGCCTGGAGGGCTGGTGGGTTCTACGAGCAGTACTTC. Translating gives CAWRAGGFYEQYF.

The J gene is TRBJ2-3, the V gene TRBV10-1, with 10 nucleotides matching TRBD1. CDR1 is WNHNN and CDR2 is SYGVQD in the germline V gene (reference sequence). This CDR3 is built from 15 residues. V lost 5 bases, J lost 1 base, and 3 bases stayed unmatched. Here the CDR3 reads CASSSDRGRTDTQYF. The DNA of the CDR3 is TGCGCCAGCAGTTCCGACAGGGGGCGCACAGATACGCAGTATTTT.

The CDR3 protein is CASSVLADTQYF. The CDR3 DNA is TGTGCCAGCAGCGTTTTAGCAGATACGCAGTATTTT. The chain recombines TRBV9 with TRBJ2-3; D is ambiguous. The CDR3 runs 12 residues. CDR1 and CDR2 (germline): SGDLS, YYNGEE. The ends were cut back, 2 bases at V and 4 bases at J, with 5 bases in the middle.

The chain employs TRBV7-8 and TRBJ1-3; no definite D call. The germline gives CDR1 SGHVS, CDR2 FQNEAQ. Trimming took 5 bases from V and 4 from J, leaving 24 bases between them. The CDR3 covers 18 residues. This chain's CDR3 is CASSALFGRESGGNTIYF. The DNA of the CDR3 is TGTGCCAGCAGCGCCCTTTTTGGTAGGGAATCGGGAGGAAACACCATATATTTT.

This chain joins TRBV6-1 and TRBJ1-1; D is perhaps TRBD1 (5 bases). V shed 7 bases and J shed 0 bases, with 12 bases lying between them. Looked up from germline, CDR1 is MNHNS and CDR2 is SASEGT. The CDR3 extends over 14 amino acids. The CDR3 loop is CASKKTALNTEAFF. For the CDR3, the DNA is TGTGCCAGCAAGAAGACAGCTCTGAACACTGAAGCTTTCTTT.

The CDR3 reads CASTSGGVGTDTQYF. As DNA, the CDR3 is TGTGCCAGCACTAGCGGGGGTGTGGGCACAGATACGCAGTATTTT. The chain links TRBV6-5 to TRBJ2-3; 10 nucleotides line up with TRBD2. From germline, CDR1 is MNHEY and CDR2 SVGAGI. Trimming took 7 bases from V and 1 from J; bases not matched to a gene: 5. The CDR3 is 15 residues long.

The chain recombines TRBV5-6 with TRBJ1-2; D uncertain. This CDR3 is built from 14 residues. V lost 3 bases to trimming and J lost 5 bases, with 14 bases between them. The germline gives CDR1 SGHDT, CDR2 YYEEEE. The CDR3 DNA is TGTGCCAGCAGCTCGCCTTCGGCGGTGTATGGCTACACCTTC. Translated, it gives CASSSPSAVYGYTF.

The chain recombines TRBV1 with TRBJ2-3; the table's TRBD2 call for D was not verified on the DNA. TRBV1 represents a pseudogene. The CDR3 spans 18 residues. CDR3 DNA sequence: TGCACCAGCAGCCCTCCCCTGAGGAGCGGGGGGATCACAGATACGCAGTATTTT. Protein sequence: CTSSPPLRSGGITDTQYF.

The chain has TRBV27 and TRBJ1-3, with no clear D. This CDR3 comprises 13 residues. The germline V gene encodes CDR1 MNHEY and CDR2 SMNVEV (reference sequence). The V end was cut by 3 bases, the J end by 9 bases, with 12 bases between. Here the CDR3 DNA reads TGTGCCAGCAGTTTTCGATACGGAGGCACCATATATTTT. Its translation: CASSFRYGGTIYF.

The CDR3 nucleotides read TGCAGCGCTTCCGGGACAGGGCTTTTGACTGAAGCTTTCTTT. Its translation is CSASGTGLLTEAFF. J is TRBJ1-1 and V is TRBV29-1; the match to TRBD1 covers 9 bases. Germline V gives CDR1 SQVTM, CDR2 ANQGSEA. With 7 bases clipped from V and 5 bases from J, the junction kept 11 bases outside the gene matches. The CDR3 consists of 14 residues.

The count of this clone is one. V and J are TRBV4-1 and TRBJ2-2; D is unresolved. The ends were cut back, 1 base at V and 6 bases at J, with 9 bases in the middle. CDR3 length equals 14 residues. CDR1 is MGHRA, CDR2 YSYEKL, per germline. DNA for the CDR3: TGCGCCAGCAGCCAAGGGGTACTGGCCGGGGAGCTGTTTTTT. Translated: CASSQGVLAGELFF.

The V gene is TRBV11-2, the J gene TRBJ1-2; maybe TRBD1 (5 bases). The CDR3 covers 15 residues. V dropped 1 base and J dropped 2 bases, with 11 bases sitting between them. Germline V lookup: CDR1 SGHAT, CDR2 FQNNGV. CDR3 coding DNA: TGTGCCAGCAGCTTAGGACTGGGGGAGAACTATGGCTACACCTTC. This codes for CASSLGLGENYGYTF.

The chain has TRBV2 and TRBJ1-1; no firm D call. Germline CDR1 is SNHLY and CDR2 is FYNNEI. This CDR3 contains 13 residues. Trimming stripped 7 bases from V and 1 base from J, with 10 bases between. The CDR3 spells CASMTYRNTEAFF. CDR3 sequence (DNA): TGTGCCAGCATGACGTACCGGAACACTGAAGCTTTCTTT.

The chain employs TRBV18 and TRBJ2-7, with TRBD1 identical over 9 bases. The CDR3 length is 14 residues. V lost 6 bases, J lost 6 bases, and 9 bases stayed unmatched. Germline-derived CDR1 and CDR2 are KGHSH and LQKENI. The CDR3 DNA is TGTGCCAGCTCTCCGTTGGACAGGGGTGGCGAGCAGTACTTC. Protein product: CASSPLDRGGEQYF.

The chain is built from TRBV9 and TRBJ2-1, with TRBD2 as a possible D gene (6 bases). V shed 2 bases and J shed 1 base, with 10 bases lying between them. From germline, CDR1 is SGDLS and CDR2 YYNGEE. The CDR3 is 15 amino acids. The CDR3 nucleotides are TGTGCCAGCAGCGTGGGGGACTTTTCCTACAATGAGCAGTTCTTC. It encodes CASSVGDFSYNEQFF.

The count of this clone is one. The CDR3 loop reads CASQRGVEQYF. The CDR3 nucleotides read TGTGCCAGCCAGCGGGGGGTTGAGCAGTACTTC. The chain uses TRBV10-3 and TRBJ2-7; 9 bases line up with TRBD2. Germline loops: CDR1 ENHRY, CDR2 SYGVKD. V trimming: 10 bases; J trimming: 7 bases; junction bases outside the gene matches: 5. This CDR3 is built from 11 residues.

The chain couples TRBV9 to TRBJ2-5; 7 nucleotides agree with TRBD1. The J segment lost 0 bases and the V segment lost 4 bases, leaving 6 bases of the junction unmatched. Germline values: CDR1 SGDLS, CDR2 YYNGEE. The CDR3 contains 15 residues. The CDR3 coding sequence is TGTGCCAGCAGCCCCGGGGACAGCCACCAAGAGACCCAGTACTTC. The encoded protein is CASSPGDSHQETQYF.

The V gene is TRBV20-1, the J gene TRBJ1-2; D uncertain. V lost 8 bases, J lost 6 bases, and 7 bases lay in between. Germline CDR1 DFQATT, CDR2 SNEGSKA (reference sequence). This CDR3 spans 9 amino acids. The CDR3: CSPKDGYTF. The DNA for the CDR3 is TGCAGTCCTAAAGATGGCTACACCTTC.